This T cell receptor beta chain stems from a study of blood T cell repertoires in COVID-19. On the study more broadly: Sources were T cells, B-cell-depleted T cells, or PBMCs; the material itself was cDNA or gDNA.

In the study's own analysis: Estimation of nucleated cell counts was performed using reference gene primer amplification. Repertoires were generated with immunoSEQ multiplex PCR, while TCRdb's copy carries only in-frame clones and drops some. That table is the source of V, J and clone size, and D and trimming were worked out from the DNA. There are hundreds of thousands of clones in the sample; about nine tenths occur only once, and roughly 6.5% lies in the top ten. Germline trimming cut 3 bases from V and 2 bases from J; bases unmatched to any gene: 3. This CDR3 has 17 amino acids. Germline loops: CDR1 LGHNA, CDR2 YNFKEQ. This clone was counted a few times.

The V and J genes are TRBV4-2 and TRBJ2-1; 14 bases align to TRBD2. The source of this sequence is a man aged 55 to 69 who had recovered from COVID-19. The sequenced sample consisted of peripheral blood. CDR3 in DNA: TGTGCCAGCAGCCAGCGACTAGCGGGGGGGCCCTACAATGAGCAGTTCTTC. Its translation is CASSQRLAGGPYNEQFF.